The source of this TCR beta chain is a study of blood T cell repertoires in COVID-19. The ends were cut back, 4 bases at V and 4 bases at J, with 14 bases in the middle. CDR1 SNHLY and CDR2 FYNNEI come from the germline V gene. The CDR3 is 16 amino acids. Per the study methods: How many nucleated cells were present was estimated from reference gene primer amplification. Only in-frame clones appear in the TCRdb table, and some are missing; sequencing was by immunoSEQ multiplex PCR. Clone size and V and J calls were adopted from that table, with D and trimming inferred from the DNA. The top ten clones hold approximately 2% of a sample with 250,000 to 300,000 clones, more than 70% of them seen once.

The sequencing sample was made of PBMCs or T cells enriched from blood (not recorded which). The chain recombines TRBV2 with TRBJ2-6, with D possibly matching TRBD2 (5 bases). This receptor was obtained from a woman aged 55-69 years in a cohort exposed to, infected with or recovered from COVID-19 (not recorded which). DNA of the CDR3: TGTGCCAGCAGTGGTAGCCGGAGGTCCGGGGCCAACGTCCTGACTTTC. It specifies CASSGSRRSGANVLTF. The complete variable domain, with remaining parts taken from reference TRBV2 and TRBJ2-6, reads EPEVTQTPSHQVTQMGQEVILRCVPISNHLYFYWYRQILGQKVEFLVSFYNNEISEKSEIFDDQFSVERPDGSNFTLKIRSTKLEDSAMYFCASSGSRRSGANVLTFGAGSRLTVL.